The T cell receptor (beta chain) under discussion was sequenced for a study of blood T cell repertoires in COVID-19. Whole-study context: Samples representing acute and convalescent COVID-19 were sourced from the United States, Italy and Spain. Sample material is recorded as cDNA or gDNA derived from T cells, B-cell-depleted T cells, or PBMCs.

V shed 8 bases and J 3 bases; nucleotides not matched to a gene: 9. The CDR3 contains 15 residues. Germline CDR1 reads MNHEY; CDR2 reads SVGAGI. Using immunoSEQ multiplex PCR, the repertoire was profiled, and TCRdb retains in-frame clones only, with some absent. The sample has over 200,000 clones; 70% to 90% are singletons. The receptor was derived from a woman aged 70-85 years with active or convalescent COVID-19. Sequenced sample: peripheral blood. The chain joins TRBV6-5 to TRBJ1-2; 10 positions agree with TRBD1. The CDR3 is CASLAKTGGDYGYTF. As DNA, the CDR3 is TGTGCCAGCCTAGCGAAGACAGGGGGCGACTATGGCTACACCTTC.